This T cell receptor (beta chain) appears in the sequencing data of a study of STAT3 mutations in large granular lymphocyte leukemia. About this clone: Its antigen is unidentified.

Clones were read by immunoSEQ multiplex PCR, and TCRdb kept only the in-frame ones, dropping some. The sample carries some 5,000 clones, roughly 49% recorded once. The CDR3 has 13 amino acids. The V gene's germline CDR1 is SGHDT and CDR2 YYEEEE. V shed 4 bases, J shed 5 bases, and the junction held 3 bases outside the gene matches. Study-wide findings and caveats: TCR clonotype switching after therapy occurred in about 30% of the 18 patients. Every T-LGLL patient had at least one immunodominant TCRbeta clonotype.

The specimen sequenced was peripheral blood mononuclear cells. The chain is built from TRBV5-6 and TRBJ2-5; 9 bases match TRBD2. The TCR originated in a man aged 55 to 69 with T-cell large granular lymphocyte leukemia. Some clones in this sample may be carry-over from other donors' samples. Here the CDR3 DNA reads TGTGCCAGCAGCACCGGGACTAGCGAGACCCAGTACTTC. It codes for CASSTGTSETQYF.